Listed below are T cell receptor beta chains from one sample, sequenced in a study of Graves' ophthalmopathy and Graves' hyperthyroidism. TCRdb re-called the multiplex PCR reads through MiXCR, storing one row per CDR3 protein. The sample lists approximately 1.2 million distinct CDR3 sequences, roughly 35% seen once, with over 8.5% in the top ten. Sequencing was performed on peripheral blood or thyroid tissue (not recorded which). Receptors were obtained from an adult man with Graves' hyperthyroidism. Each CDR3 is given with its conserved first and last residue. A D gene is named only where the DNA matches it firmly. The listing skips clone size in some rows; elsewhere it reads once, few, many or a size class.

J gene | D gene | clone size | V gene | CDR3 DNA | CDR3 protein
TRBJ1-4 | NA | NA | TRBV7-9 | NA | CASSHRRKLMKNCFF
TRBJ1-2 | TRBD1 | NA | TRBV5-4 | TGTGCCAGCAGCGCAAGACAGGGTAGAGATGGCTACACCTTC | CASSARQGRDGYTF
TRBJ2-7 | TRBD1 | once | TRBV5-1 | TGCGCCAGCAGCGCGGACGGGACAGTGAACTACGAGCAGTGCTTC | CASSADGTVNYEQCF
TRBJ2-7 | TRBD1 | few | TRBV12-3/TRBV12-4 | TGTGCCAGCAGTTGGGACAGCGTCTACGAGCAGTACTTC | CASSWDSVYEQYF
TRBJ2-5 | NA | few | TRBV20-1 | TGCAGTGCAAAACTCACCAACACCGGGACCCAGTACTTC | CSAKLTNTGTQYF
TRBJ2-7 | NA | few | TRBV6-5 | TGTGCCAGCAGTTCCGGGTTACTGTACGAGCAGTACTTC | CASSSGLLYEQYF
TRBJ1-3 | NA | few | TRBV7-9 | TGTGCCAGCAGCTTCGATGGGACCTCTGGGCGAAACACCATATATTTT | CASSFDGTSGRNTIYF
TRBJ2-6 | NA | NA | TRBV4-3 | TGCGCCAGCAGCCAAGATGGGGGGAACGTCCTGACTTTC | CASSQDGGNVLTF
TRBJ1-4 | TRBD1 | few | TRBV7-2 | TGTGCCAGCAGCCGCTACAGGGGTCAGGAAAAACTGTTTTTT | CASSRYRGQEKLFF
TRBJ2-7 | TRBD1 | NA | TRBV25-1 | TGCAGCGTTGTCCGTGGACAGGTCTACGAGCAGTACTTC | CSVVRGQVYEQYF
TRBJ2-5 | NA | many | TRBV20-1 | TGCAGTGCTAGAGATCTTGTGGTGGAGACCCAGTACTTC | CSARDLVVETQYF
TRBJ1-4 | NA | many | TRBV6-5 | TGTGCCAGCAGTCAAAATGAAAAACTGTTTTTT | CASSQNEKLFF
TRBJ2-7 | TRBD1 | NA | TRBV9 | TGTGCCAGCGCGACCGGACAGGGATCCTACGAGCAATACTTC | CASATGQGSYEQYF
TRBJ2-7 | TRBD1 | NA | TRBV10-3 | TGTGCCATCAGAGGGACAGGGACAGAGTACGAGCAGTACTTC | CAIRGTGTEYEQYF
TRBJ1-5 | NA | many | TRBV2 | TGTGCCAGCAGGGATAGGGGTCAGCCCCAGCATTTT | CASRDRGQPQHF
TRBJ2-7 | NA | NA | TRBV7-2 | TGTGCCAGCAGCTTAGTATCAGGGACCCACGAGCAGTACTTC | CASSLVSGTHEQYF
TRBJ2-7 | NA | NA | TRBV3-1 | TGTGCCAGCAGCCAAGGGTGTCAGGGACCCTACGAGCAGTACTTC | CASSQGCQGPYEQYF
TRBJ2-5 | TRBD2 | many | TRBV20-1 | TGCAGTGCCACGGGACTAGCTGTTCAAGAGACCCAGTACTTC | CSATGLAVQETQYF
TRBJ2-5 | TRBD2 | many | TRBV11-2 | TGTGCCACCTCCGGGACTAGCGGGAGAGAGACCCAGTACTTC | CATSGTSGRETQYF
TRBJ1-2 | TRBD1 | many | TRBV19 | TGTGCCAGTAGTATAAAGGGGGCTGGCGGCTACACCTTC | CASSIKGAGGYTF
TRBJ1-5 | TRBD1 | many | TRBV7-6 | TGTGCCAGCAGCCCAACGGACAGGGAACGACAGCCCCAGCATTTT | CASSPTDRERQPQHF
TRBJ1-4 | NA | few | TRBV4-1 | TGCGCCAGCAGCCAAGGTGTAGGGAGGGAAAAACTGTTTTTT | CASSQGVGREKLFF
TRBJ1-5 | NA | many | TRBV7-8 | TGTGCCAGCAGCTCCCCCGGGACATCTCAGCCCCAGCATTTT | CASSSPGTSQPQHF
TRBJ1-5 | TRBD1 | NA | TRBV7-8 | TGTGCCAGCAGTTTATTGGTGACAGGGGGTTTGGGCAATCAGCCCCAGCATTTT | CASSLLVTGGLGNQPQHF
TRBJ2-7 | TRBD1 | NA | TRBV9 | TGTGCCAGCAGCGTAGCAGGGACAGGGGCGTACGAGCAGTACTTC | CASSVAGTGAYEQYF
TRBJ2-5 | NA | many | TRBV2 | TGTGCCAGCAGACACGAATCGAGAGGGGGGATGGCTAATCAAGAGACCCAGTACTTC | CASRHESRGGMANQETQYF
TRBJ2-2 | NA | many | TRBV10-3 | TGTGCCATCAGTGAAACGGCATACCAATCCGGGGAGCTGTTTTTT | CAISETAYQSGELFF
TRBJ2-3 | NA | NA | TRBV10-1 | TGCGCCAGCAGTGAGTCGGGTACTCCAGATACGCAGTATTTT | CASSESGTPDTQYF
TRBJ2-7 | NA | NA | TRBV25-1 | TGTGCCAGCAGTGAATACCGGCAGGGAGACGAGCAGTACTTC | CASSEYRQGDEQYF
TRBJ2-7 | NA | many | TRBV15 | TGTGCCACCAGCTTAGAAAGCTCCTACGAGCAGTACTTC | CATSLESSYEQYF
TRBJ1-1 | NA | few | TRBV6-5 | TGTGCCAGCAGTTACGGAGAGAGCTTGAACACTGAAGCTTTCTTT | CASSYGESLNTEAFF
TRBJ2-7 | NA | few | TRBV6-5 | TGTGCCAGCAGTCAAGGGCGGGGCCGGTACTTC | CASSQGRGRYF
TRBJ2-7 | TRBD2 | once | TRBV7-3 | TGTGCCAGCAGCTTCTCCGGGGGGACTAGCGGGAGGGACGAGCAGTACTTC | CASSFSGGTSGRDEQYF
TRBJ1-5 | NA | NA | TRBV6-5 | TGTGCCCGTCTCCGGGGGATAAATCAGCCCCAGCATTTT | CARLRGINQPQHF
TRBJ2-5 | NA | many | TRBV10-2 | TGCGCCAGCTTCTCCGGGGCGGTGATGGCCCAGTACTTC | CASFSGAVMAQYF
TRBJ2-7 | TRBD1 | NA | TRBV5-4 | TGTGCCAGCAGTTTTCGGGACAGGCAATCCTACGAGCAGTACTTC | CASSFRDRQSYEQYF
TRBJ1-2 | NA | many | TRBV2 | TGTGCCAGCAGAAGGGCAGTCGGCTACACCTTC | CASRRAVGYTF
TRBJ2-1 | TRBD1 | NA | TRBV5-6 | TGTGCCAGCAGCTTTAGGGGGCGCCCCCACAATGAGCAGTTCTTC | CASSFRGRPHNEQFF
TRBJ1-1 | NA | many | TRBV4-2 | TGTGCCAGCAGCCAAGTTGCCGACGGGGACACTGAAGCTTTCTTT | CASSQVADGDTEAFF
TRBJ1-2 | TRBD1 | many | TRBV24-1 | TGTGCCACCAGTGAAACGGACAGGGGTGATGGCTACACCTTC | CATSETDRGDGYTF
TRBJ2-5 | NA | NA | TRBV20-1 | TGCAGTGCTGAGATTTATGCGGGAGAGACCCAGTACTTC | CSAEIYAGETQYF
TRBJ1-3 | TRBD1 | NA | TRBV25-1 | TGTGCCAGCCAAAGGACAGGGGAAGGTGGAAACACCATATATTTT | CASQRTGEGGNTIYF
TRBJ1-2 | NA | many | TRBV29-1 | TGCAGCGGCGGGACCAATAGTGGCTACACCTTC | CSGGTNSGYTF
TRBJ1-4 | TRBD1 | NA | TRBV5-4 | TGTGCCAGCAGCTTGCAGGGACAGGGGGCTGGGTTTTTT | CASSLQGQGAGFF
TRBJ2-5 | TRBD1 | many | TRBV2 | TGTGCCAGGAGGACAGGGCGAGAGACCCAGTACTTC | CARRTGRETQYF
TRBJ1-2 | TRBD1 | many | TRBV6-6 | TGTGCCAGCAGCCCGAATACAGGGGAAGGCGGCTACACCTTC | CASSPNTGEGGYTF
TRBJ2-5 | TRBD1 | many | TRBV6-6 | TGTGCCAGCAGGCACCCTGGACAGGGGGAGACCCAGTACTTC | CASRHPGQGETQYF
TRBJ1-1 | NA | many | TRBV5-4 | TGTGCCAGCAGCTTGAGTCTGGGGAAGAACACTGAAGCTTTCTTT | CASSLSLGKNTEAFF
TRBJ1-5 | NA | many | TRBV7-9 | TGTGCCAGCAGCTCGATGGACGGTAATCAGCCCCAGCATTTT | CASSSMDGNQPQHF
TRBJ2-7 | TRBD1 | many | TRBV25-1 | TGTGCCAGCAGTGACCAACAGGGGGACTCCTACGAGCAGTACTTC | CASSDQQGDSYEQYF
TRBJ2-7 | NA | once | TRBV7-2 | TGTGCCAGCAGCCCGGACAGTTATACGTACGAGCAGTACTTC | CASSPDSYTYEQYF
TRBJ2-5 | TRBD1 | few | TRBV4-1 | TGCGCCAGCAGCCGGGACAGGGGGTTCCAAGAGACCCAGTACTTC | CASSRDRGFQETQYF
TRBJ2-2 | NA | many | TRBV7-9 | TGTGCCAGCCCCGGGGAGCTGTTTTTT | CASPGELFF
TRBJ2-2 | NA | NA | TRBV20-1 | TGCAGTGCAACTGACCCGGTGGCCGGGGAGCTGTTTTTT | CSATDPVAGELFF
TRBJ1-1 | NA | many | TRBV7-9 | TGTGCCAGCAGCTTAGGCAGGGGAGGCACTGAAGCTTTCTTT | CASSLGRGGTEAFF
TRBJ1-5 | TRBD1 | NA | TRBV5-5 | TGTGCCAGCAGCCCAGGACAAAGGACAGGGATTGTCCATCAGCCCCAGCATTTT | CASSPGQRTGIVHQPQHF
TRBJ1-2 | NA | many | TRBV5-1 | TGCGCCAGCAGCTTGTACGGGTTCGATGGCTACACCTTC | CASSLYGFDGYTF
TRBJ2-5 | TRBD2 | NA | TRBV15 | TGTGCCACCAGCAGAGATCCTTCACGGACTAGCGGGGAGACCCAGTACTTC | CATSRDPSRTSGETQYF